Below are 12 T cell receptor beta chains sequenced from a single sample in a study of prognosis after radiotherapy for stage I lung cancer. Genomic DNA was subjected to two-round multiplex PCR for amplification of TCR beta CDR3. For every TRBV and TRBJ gene, a specific primer was used in first-round PCR. MiXCR, run by TCRdb on the multiplex PCR reads, gives a single entry per CDR3 protein. The sample contains more than 25,000 distinct CDR3 sequences, about 33% of which appear only once. Sequenced material: PBMCs, taken before or after stereotactic body radiation therapy (not recorded which). The receptor source for this set is a donor over 45 with non-small cell lung cancer.

This clonotype was observed many times. J is TRBJ2-1 and V is TRBV9; TRBD2 aligns across 7 bases. V trimming: 3 bases; J trimming: 5 bases; junction bases outside the gene matches: 17. CDR1 SGDLS and CDR2 YYNGEE come from the germline V gene. This CDR3 contains 18 residues. The CDR3 sequence: CASSASLAEPSPDNEQFF. The CDR3 DNA reads as TGTGCCAGCAGCGCCTCTCTAGCGGAGCCCTCTCCCGACAATGAGCAGTTCTTC.

The rearrangement uses TRBV28 and TRBJ2-1, with TRBD2 matching over 12 bases. CDR3 size: 15 residues. The germline CDR1 and CDR2 sequences are MDHEN and SYDVKM. After removal of 7 bases from V and 13 bases from J, the junction contained 14 bases not matched to a gene. CDR3 region: CASNRPSGRAIDQFF. In DNA, the CDR3 is TGTGCCAGCAACCGGCCTAGCGGGAGGGCCATTGATCAGTTCTTC. The full variable domain, rest sourced from reference TRBV28 and TRBJ2-1, is DVKVTQSSRYLVKRTGEKVFLECVQDMDHENMFWYRQDPGLGLRLIYFSYDVKMKEKGDIPEGYSVSREKKERFSLILESASTNQTSMYLCASNRPSGRAIDQFFGPGTRLTVL.

This clonotype was observed a single time. A far larger clone is only one base removed, so a read error is likely. The chain is built from TRBV6-9 and TRBJ2-7, with 9 bases aligning to TRBD1. Per germline, CDR1 MNHGY and CDR2 SVAAGI. The CDR3 is made up of 14 amino acids. V dropped 8 bases and J dropped 6; count of bases not matched to a gene: 11. CDR3 sequence: CASLQQGALTEQYF. The CDR3 bases are TGTGCCAGCCTCCAACAGGGGGCGCTAACCGAGCAGTACTTC.

This clonotype has a count of ten or more. The chain joins TRBV7-2 to TRBJ1-5; D might be TRBD1 (5 bases). Germline V gene sequence: CDR1 SGHTA, CDR2 FQGNSA. The V gene lost 1 base and the J gene lost 2 bases, with 9 bases spanning the gap. The CDR3 is made up of 15 amino acids. Written as DNA, the CDR3 is TGTGCCAGCAGCTTAGTCAGGGTGGGCAATCAGCCCCAGCATTTT. Encoded protein: CASSLVRVGNQPQHF.

The rearrangement joins TRBV14 to TRBJ1-4, with D perhaps matching TRBD1 (5 bases). The CDR3 extends over 14 amino acids. Trimming removed 5 bases from V and 7 bases from J, with 14 bases in between. Germline lookup yields CDR1 SGHDN and CDR2 FVKESK. The CDR3 protein is CASSSFFGAEKLFF. Here the CDR3 DNA reads TGTGCCAGCAGCTCCTTTTTCGGGGCTGAAAAACTGTTTTTT.

Concerning this clonotype: A clone one base away is much larger, so this may be a read error. V is TRBV20-1 and J is TRBJ2-5; D remains unclear. This CDR3 is built from 10 residues. Germline CDR1 reads DFQATT; CDR2 reads SNEGSKA (reference sequence). V was pared by 8 bases and J by 2 bases, with 6 bases between. The CDR3: CSSGQETQYF. DNA for the CDR3: TGCAGTTCCGGACAAGAGACCCAGTACTTC.

This chain's CDR3 is CASSPTSGDTQYF. The DNA for the CDR3 is TGTGCCAGCAGCCCGACTAGTGGAGATACGCAGTATTTT. J is TRBJ2-3 and V is TRBV7-2; D possibly corresponds to TRBD2 (6 bases). The germline gives CDR1 SGHTA, CDR2 FQGNSA. Between the trimmed V and J ends, which lost 5 bases and 5 bases, there was a span of 11 bases. The CDR3 sequence is 13 residues long.

This clonotype showed up many times. V is TRBV5-1 and J is TRBJ2-3; the D gene is possibly TRBD2 (5 bases). Germline V lookup: CDR1 SGHRS, CDR2 YFSETQ. This CDR3 comprises 15 residues. Trimming cost V 5 bases and J 2 bases, with 15 bases left between them. In nucleotides, the CDR3 is TGCGCCAGCAGTTCCGGGATCGGGTTCACAGATACGCAGTATTTT. This encodes CASSSGIGFTDTQYF.

This clonotype showed up many times. J is TRBJ2-1 and V is TRBV5-6; TRBD2 is a possible D gene (5 bases). The CDR3 consists of 12 residues. Germline V gene data show CDR1 as SGHDT and CDR2 as YYEEEE. V was shortened by 7 bases and J by 6 bases, with 11 bases between the two germline ends. The CDR3: CASDWAGNEQFF. The CDR3 region has the DNA TGTGCCAGCGACTGGGCGGGCAATGAGCAGTTCTTC.

This clonotype showed up just a few times. The J gene is TRBJ2-3, the V gene TRBV30; 8 positions agree with TRBD2. Trimming at V came to 3 bases and at J to 2 bases, leaving 7 bases not matched to a gene. CDR3 length: 15 residues. CDR1 is GTSNPN and CDR2 is SVGIG in the germline V gene (reference sequence). CDR3 sequence reads: CAWSISGGSTDTQYF. In nucleotides, the CDR3 is TGTGCCTGGAGCATCAGCGGGGGATCCACAGATACGCAGTATTTT.

The chain recombines TRBV11-2 with TRBJ2-7; 7 positions match TRBD2. Germline trimming cut 0 bases from V and 9 bases from J; bases unmatched to any gene: 5. CDR1 is SGHAT, CDR2 FQNNGV, per germline. The CDR3 has 13 amino acids. DNA of the CDR3: TGTGCCAGCAGCTTAGACGGGAGGACCCCGCAGTACTTC. Translating gives CASSLDGRTPQYF. Supplemented by reference TRBV11-2 and TRBJ2-7, the full variable domain reads EAGVAQSPRYKIIEKRQSVAFWCNPISGHATLYWYQQILGQGPKLLIQFQNNGVVDDSQLPKDRFSAERLKGVDSTLKIQPAKLEDSAVYLCASSLDGRTPQYFGPGTRLTVT.

About this clonotype: The junction shows a germline mismatch at one end, possibly a read error. The V gene is TRBV5-1, the J gene TRBJ2-7; 9 nucleotides align to TRBD1. This CDR3 contains 14 residues. Germline V gives CDR1 SGHRS, CDR2 YFSETQ. This CDR3 reads CARSLGQGQDEQYF. The CDR3 DNA reads TGCGCCAGAAGCTTGGGACAGGGTCAGGACGAGCAGTACTTC.